This TCR beta chain emerged from a study of shared clonotypes between healthy human individuals. The naive CD8 population came from CD45RO-negative cells selected for CCR7, without terminally differentiated effector memory CD45RA+ cells. Each sample came from a Caucasian adult donor living in Nashville, Tennessee. Germline V CDR1 and CDR2: MNHNS, SASEGT. This CDR3 has 16 amino acids. V was pared by 3 bases and J by 1 base, with 13 bases between. The table came from immunoSEQ multiplex PCR; TCRdb's copy has only in-frame clones and leaves some out. The sample carries roughly 570,000 clones, more than 95% recorded once.

This receptor was taken from a man in his thirties or forties in good health. This chain links TRBV6-1 with TRBJ2-1; D perhaps matches TRBD2 (6 bases). Sequencing used naive CD8+ T cells sorted from blood. As DNA, the CDR3 is TGTGCCAGCAGTGAGGACTACCCCCCATCCTACAATGAGCAGTTCTTC. Translation: CASSEDYPPSYNEQFF.